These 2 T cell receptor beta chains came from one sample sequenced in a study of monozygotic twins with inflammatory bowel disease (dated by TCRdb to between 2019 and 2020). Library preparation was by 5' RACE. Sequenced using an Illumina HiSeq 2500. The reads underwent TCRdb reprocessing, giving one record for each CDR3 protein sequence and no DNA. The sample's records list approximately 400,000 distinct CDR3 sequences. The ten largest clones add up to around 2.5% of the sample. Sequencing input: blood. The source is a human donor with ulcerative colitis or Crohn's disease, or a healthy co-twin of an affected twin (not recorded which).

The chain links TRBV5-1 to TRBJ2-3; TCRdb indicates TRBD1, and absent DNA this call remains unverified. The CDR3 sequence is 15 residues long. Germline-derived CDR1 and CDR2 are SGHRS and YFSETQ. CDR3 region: CASSARTAGTDTQYF. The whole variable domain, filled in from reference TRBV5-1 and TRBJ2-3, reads KAGVTQTPRYLIKTRGQQVTLSCSPISGHRSVSWYQQTPGQGLQFLFEYFSETQRNKGNFPGRFSGRQFSNSRSEMNVSTLELGDSALYLCASSARTAGTDTQYFGPGTRLTVL.

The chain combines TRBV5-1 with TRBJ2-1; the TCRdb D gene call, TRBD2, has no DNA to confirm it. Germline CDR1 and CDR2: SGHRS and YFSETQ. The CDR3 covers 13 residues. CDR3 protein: CASSHLTSDEQFF.